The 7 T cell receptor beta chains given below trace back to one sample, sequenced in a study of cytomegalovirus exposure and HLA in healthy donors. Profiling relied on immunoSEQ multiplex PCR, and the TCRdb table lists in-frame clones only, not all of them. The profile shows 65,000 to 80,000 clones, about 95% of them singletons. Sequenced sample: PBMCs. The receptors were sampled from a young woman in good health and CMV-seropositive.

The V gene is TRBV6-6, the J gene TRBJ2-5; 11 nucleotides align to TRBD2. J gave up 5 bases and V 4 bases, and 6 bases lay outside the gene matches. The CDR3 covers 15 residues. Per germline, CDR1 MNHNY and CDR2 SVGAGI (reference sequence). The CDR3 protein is CASSSGLAGLETQYF. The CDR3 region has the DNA TGTGCCAGCAGTTCAGGACTAGCGGGTTTGGAGACCCAGTACTTC.

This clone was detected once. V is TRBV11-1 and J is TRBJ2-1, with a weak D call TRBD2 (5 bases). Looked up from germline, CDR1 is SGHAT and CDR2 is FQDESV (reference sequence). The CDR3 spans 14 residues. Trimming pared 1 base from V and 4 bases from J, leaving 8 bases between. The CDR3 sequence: CASSLERRYNEQFF. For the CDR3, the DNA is TGTGCCAGCAGCTTAGAACGGAGGTACAATGAGCAGTTCTTC.

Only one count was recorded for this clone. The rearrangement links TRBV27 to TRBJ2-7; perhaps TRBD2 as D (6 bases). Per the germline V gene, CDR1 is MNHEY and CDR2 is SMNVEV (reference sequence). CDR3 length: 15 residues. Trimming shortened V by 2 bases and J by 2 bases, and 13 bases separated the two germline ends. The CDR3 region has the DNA TGTGCCAGCAGTTTAGAGCCGGGAGCGGCCTACGAGCAGTACTTC. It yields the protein CASSLEPGAAYEQYF.

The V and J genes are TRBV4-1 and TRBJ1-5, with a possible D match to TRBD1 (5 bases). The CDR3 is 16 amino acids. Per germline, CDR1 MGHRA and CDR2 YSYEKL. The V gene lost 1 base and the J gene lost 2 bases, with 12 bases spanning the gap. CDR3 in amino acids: CASSQGGGRGNQPQHF. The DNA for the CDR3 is TGCGCCAGCAGCCAAGGGGGGGGACGTGGCAATCAGCCCCAGCATTTT.

The CDR3 region has the DNA TGTGCCAGCAGCTTAGAGGCGCGGACAGGGGGCACAGATACGCAGTATTTT. Its translation: CASSLEARTGGTDTQYF. The rearrangement links TRBV7-6 to TRBJ2-3; 9 positions agree with TRBD1. The V gene end was trimmed by 1 base and the J gene end by 1 base; junction bases not matched to a gene: 6. CDR1 SGHVS and CDR2 FNYEAQ come from the germline V gene. The CDR3 is 17 amino acids. Together with reference TRBV7-6 and TRBJ2-3, the CDR3 gives the full variable domain: GAGVSQSPRYKVTKRGQDVALRCDPISGHVSLYWYRQALGQGPEFLTYFNYEAQQDKSGLPNDRFSAERPEGSISTLTIQRTEQRDSAMYRCASSLEARTGGTDTQYFGPGTRLTVL.

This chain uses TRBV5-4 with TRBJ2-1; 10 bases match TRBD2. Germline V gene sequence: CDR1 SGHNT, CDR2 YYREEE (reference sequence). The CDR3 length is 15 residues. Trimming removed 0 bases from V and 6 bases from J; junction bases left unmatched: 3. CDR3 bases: TGTGCCAGCAGCTTGGGACTAGCGGGCAGCAATGAGCAGTTCTTC. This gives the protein CASSLGLAGSNEQFF. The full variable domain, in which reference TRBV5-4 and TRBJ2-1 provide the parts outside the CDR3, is ETGVTQSPTHLIKTRGQQVTLRCSSQSGHNTVSWYQQALGQGPQFIFQYYREEENGRGNFPPRFSGLQFPNYSSELNVNALELDDSALYLCASSLGLAGSNEQFFGPGTRLTVL.

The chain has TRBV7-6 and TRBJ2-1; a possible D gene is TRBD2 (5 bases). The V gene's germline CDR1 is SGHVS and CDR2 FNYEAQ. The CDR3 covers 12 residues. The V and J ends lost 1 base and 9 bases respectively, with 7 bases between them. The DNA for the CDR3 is TGTGCCAGCAGCTTAGAGGGAGTTGAGCAGTTCTTC. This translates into CASSLEGVEQFF.